This T cell receptor beta chain was obtained from a study of blood T cell repertoires in COVID-19. Study-wide context: COVID-19 samples from acute and convalescent phases originated in the United States, Italy and Spain. Nucleic acid was either cDNA or gDNA, and it came from T cells, B-cell-depleted T cells, or PBMCs.

Only one count was recorded for this clone. Per the original data handling: Amplifying reference gene primers gave estimates of nucleated cell counts. Assay used: immunoSEQ multiplex PCR; TCRdb lists only in-frame clones, some missing. From that table come the V and J calls and clone size; the DNA was used to work out D and trimming. Of around 330,000 clones listed, approximately 88% are singletons. CDR1 SGHAT and CDR2 FQNNGV come from the germline V gene. Trimming took off 4 bases at V and 6 bases at J, with 6 bases between the two ends. The CDR3 is 11 amino acids. The chain couples TRBV11-2 to TRBJ1-1; D is uncertain. The receptor's source is a woman in her forties or fifties with active or convalescent COVID-19. Source material: peripheral blood. CDR3 in DNA: TGTGCCAGCAGCTCCTACTCTGAAGCTTTCTTT. Translated, it gives CASSSYSEAFF.